This TCR beta chain came from a study of blood T cell repertoires in COVID-19. Clinical history as reported by participants underpinned cohort assignment. Among Cohort 3 donors, those recovered had two negative PCRs, clearance, or symptom resolution. Authors' data handling: By means of reference gene primer amplification, nucleated cell counts were estimated. Measured with immunoSEQ multiplex PCR; TCRdb has only the in-frame clones, and not every one. V, J and clone size were drawn from that table, and D and trimming were deduced from the DNA. The sample lists hundreds of thousands of clones; 80% to 90% were seen once. The CDR3 contains 16 residues.

The sequenced sample consisted of PBMCs or T cells enriched from blood (not recorded which). This chain connects TRBV12-2 to TRBJ2-1; TRBD2 is the table's D call, not checked against the DNA. TRBV12-2 is an annotated pseudogene. The TCR comes from a man aged 18 to 30 who had recovered from COVID-19. CDR3 coding DNA: TGTGCAAGTCGCTCCGCACTGGGGAGCCTCTACAATGAGCAGTTCTTC. It yields the protein CASRSALGSLYNEQFF.